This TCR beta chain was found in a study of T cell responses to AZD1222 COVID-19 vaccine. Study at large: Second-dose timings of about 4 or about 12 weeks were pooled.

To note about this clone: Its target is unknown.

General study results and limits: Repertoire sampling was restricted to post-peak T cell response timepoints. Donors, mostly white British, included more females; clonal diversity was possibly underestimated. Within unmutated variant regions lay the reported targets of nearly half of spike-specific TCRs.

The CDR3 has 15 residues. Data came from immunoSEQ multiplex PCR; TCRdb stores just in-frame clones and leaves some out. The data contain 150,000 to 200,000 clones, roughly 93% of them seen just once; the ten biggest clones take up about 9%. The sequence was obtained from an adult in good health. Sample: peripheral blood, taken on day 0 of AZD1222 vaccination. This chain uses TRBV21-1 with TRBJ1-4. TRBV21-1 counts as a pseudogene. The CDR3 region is CASSGCGATNEKLFF. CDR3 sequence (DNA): TGTGCCAGCAGCGGATGCGGGGCAACTAATGAAAAACTGTTTTTT.